This T cell receptor (beta chain) was captured by sequencing in a study of T-cell memory formation after mild COVID-19 (dated by TCRdb to 2020 to 2022). As for the study more broadly: TCR sequence clusters from the two donors were found to be largely donor specific. Longitudinal TCRalpha and TCRbeta repertoire sequencing tracked T-cell clones expanding and contracting after mild COVID-19 in two donors. The cohort was made up of two young adult volunteers, one female and one male, who were previously healthy. Beyond this particular receptor, the publication reports: SARS-CoV-2 specificity was not confirmed for the second-wave clones peaking on day 37. Contracting CD4+ clones were located mainly in the CM and EM memory subsets, whereas CD8+ clones were found to be enriched in EMRA. The detection of some responding clones in pre-infection memory suggests that pre-existing cross-reactive memory T cells joined the SARS-CoV-2 response. From day 15 to 85, contracting clones showed balanced CD4/CD8 phenotypes, whereas a second wave of clones that expanded from day 15 to 37 leaned towards CD4+. Only two mild cases were covered in the study, and larger cohorts including severe cases with pre-infection samples were considered necessary.

This clonotype has a count of ten or more. What this receptor recognizes is not known. No per-base quality is available; no much larger clone lies one base away. Data came from an Illumina NovaSeq 6000. TCRalpha and TCRbeta cDNA libraries were built by 5'RACE with constant-segment primers, adding sample barcodes and unique molecular identifiers. RNA was extracted from every sample with Trizol reagent. Libraries were amplified in two PCR steps, with a second sample barcode and Illumina TruSeq adapters added in the second step. The libraries were sequenced on an Illumina NovaSeq using 2 x 150 bp paired-end reads. In the source study's methods: Demultiplexing of reads and collapsing into UMI-guided consensus sequences were performed with migec v1.2.7. With mixcr v2.1.11, UMI consensuses were aligned to TRA and TRB V and J templates and assembled into clonotypes. Clonotypes were classified as expanded or contracted when called significant by both edgeR and NoisET, with noise models trained on biological replicates. For edgeR calls, a false discovery rate-adjusted p below 0.01 and a log2 fold-change threshold of 1 were applied. As an exploratory analysis of dynamics, PCA with hierarchical clustering was applied to max-normalized trajectories of the 1000 most abundant clonotypes. Separately sequenced CD4+ and CD8+ repertoires were used to assign the CD4 or CD8 phenotype of responding clones. TCRdb cleaned the public reads at Q25 with fastp, built clones with MiXCR and kept in-frame beta chains. CDR3 protein sequences are deduplicated, and each keeps its most common genes and DNA. TCRdb, not the authors, supplied the V and J calls. The sample data list about 290,000 distinct CDR3 sequences, and 15% to 20% of these were observed just once. The ten biggest clones cover 20% to 25% of the sample.

Here V drops 2 bases and J drops 5 bases, and the junction holds 6 bases not matched to any gene. The germline V gene (reference sequence) sets CDR1 to DFQATT and CDR2 to SNEGSKA. Counted from cysteine to phenylalanine, this CDR3 has 14 amino acids. Here the CDR3 DNA is all that survives: 42 bases in frame from base 1. Ficoll-Paque density gradient centrifugation was used to isolate PBMCs. Input material: PBMCs or a T cell subset sorted from them (not recorded which). The TCR comes from a man younger than 35 who had mild COVID-19 (a few samples of this study predate the infection). The sample titles of this study are shuffled in the database, so cell type and time point are left out; the donor was told from shared clones. Recombination linked TRBV20-1 to TRBJ2-3; 8 central bases correspond to TRBD1. The sequence in DNA is TGCAGTGCTAGAACGGCAGGGGGCCTAGATACGCAGTATTTT. Its translation reads: CSARTAGGLDTQYF.